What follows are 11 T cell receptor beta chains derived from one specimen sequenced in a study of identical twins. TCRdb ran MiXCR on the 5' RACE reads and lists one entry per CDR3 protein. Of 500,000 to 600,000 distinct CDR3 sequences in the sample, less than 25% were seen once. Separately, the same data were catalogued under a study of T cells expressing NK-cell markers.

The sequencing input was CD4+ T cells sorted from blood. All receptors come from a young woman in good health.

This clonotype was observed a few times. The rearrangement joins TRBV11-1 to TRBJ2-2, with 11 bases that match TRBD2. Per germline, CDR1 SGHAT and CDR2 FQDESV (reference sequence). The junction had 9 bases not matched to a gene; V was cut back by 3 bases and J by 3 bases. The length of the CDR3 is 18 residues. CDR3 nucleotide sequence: TGTGCCAGCAGCTTCGTAGCGGGGGGGCCTTTCGACACCGGGGAGCTGTTTTTT. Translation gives CASSFVAGGPFDTGELFF.

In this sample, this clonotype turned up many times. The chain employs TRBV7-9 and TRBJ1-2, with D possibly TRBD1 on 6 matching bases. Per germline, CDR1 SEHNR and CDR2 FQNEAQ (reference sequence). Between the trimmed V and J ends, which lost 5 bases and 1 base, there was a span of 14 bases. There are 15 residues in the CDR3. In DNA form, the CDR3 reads TGTGCCAGCAGCCCCCTAGGGGGAGTTAACTATGGCTACACCTTC. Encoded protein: CASSPLGGVNYGYTF.

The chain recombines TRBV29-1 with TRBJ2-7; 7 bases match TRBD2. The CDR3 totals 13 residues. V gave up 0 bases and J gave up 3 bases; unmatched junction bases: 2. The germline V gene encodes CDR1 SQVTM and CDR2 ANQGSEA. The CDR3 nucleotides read TGCAGCGTTGAAGAGACTAGCCACTACGAGCAGTACTTC. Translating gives CSVEETSHYEQYF.

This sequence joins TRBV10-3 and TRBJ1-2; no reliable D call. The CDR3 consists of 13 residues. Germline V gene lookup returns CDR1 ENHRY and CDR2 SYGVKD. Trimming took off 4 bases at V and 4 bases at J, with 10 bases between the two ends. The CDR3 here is CAISGDGGYGYTF. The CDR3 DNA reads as TGTGCCATCAGTGGAGACGGCGGCTATGGCTACACCTTC.

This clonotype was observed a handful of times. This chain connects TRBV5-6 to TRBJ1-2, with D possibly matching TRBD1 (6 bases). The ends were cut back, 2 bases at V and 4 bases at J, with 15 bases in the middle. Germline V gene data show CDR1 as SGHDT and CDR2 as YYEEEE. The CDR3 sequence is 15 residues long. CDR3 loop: CASSFGQPPSYGYTF. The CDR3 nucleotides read TGTGCCAGCAGCTTCGGACAGCCACCTTCCTATGGCTACACCTTC.

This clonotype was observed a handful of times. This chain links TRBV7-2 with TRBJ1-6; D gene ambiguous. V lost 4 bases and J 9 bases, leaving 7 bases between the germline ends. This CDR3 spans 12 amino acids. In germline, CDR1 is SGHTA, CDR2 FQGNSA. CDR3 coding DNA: TGTGCCAGCAGCTCCGGGGTTTCACCCCTCCACTTT. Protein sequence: CASSSGVSPLHF.

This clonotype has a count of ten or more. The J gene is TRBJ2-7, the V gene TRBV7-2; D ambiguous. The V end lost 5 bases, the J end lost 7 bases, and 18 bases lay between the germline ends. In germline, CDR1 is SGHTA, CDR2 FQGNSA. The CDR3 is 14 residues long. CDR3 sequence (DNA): TGTGCCAGCAGCCTCCACCGGTCTGTTCGGGAGCAGTACTTC. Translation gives CASSLHRSVREQYF. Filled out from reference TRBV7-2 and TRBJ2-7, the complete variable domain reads GAGVSQSPSNKVTEKGKDVELRCDPISGHTALYWYRQSLGQGLEFLIYFQGNSAPDKSGLPSDRFSAERTGGSVSTLTIQRTQQEDSAVYLCASSLHRSVREQYFGPGTRLTVT.

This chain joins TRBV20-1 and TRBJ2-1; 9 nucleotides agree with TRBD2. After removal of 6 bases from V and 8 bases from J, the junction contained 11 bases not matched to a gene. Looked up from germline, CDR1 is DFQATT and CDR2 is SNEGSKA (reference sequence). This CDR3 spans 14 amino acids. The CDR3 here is CSAAGTSLRYEQFF. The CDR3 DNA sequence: TGCAGTGCCGCCGGGACTAGCCTGAGGTATGAGCAGTTCTTC.

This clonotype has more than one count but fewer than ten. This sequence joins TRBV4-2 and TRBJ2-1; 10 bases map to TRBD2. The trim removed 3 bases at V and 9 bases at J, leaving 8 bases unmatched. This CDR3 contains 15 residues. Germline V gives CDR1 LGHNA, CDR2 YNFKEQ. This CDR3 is CASSHGAGGPGEQFF. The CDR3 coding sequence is TGTGCCAGCAGCCACGGAGCGGGAGGGCCGGGTGAGCAGTTCTTC.

The CDR3 DNA follows: TGTGCCAGCAGCTTGGTCGGGGGCGCGAGCGGAAACACCATATATTTT. It is translated as CASSLVGGASGNTIYF. The chain is built from TRBV5-5 and TRBJ1-3, with a possible D match to TRBD1 (6 bases). Trimming took off 0 bases at V and 4 bases at J, with 14 bases between the two ends. Germline V lookup: CDR1 SGHKS, CDR2 YYEKEE (reference sequence). The CDR3 consists of 16 residues.

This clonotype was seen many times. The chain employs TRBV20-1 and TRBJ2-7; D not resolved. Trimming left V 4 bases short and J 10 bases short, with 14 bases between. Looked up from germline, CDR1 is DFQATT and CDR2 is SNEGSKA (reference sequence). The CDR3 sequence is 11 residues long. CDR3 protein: CSANTEQSQYF. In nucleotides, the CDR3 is TGCAGTGCTAACACTGAACAGAGTCAGTACTTC.